This TCR beta chain emerged from a study of blood T cell repertoires in COVID-19 (dated by TCRdb to the early 2020s). For the study in its entirety: Samples covering the acute and convalescent phases of COVID-19 were provided by collaborators in the United States, Italy and Spain. The repertoires were made available in a free public database intended to serve as a resource for research on the immune response to SARS-CoV-2. Sample metadata almost always included a de-identified subject ID, COVID-19 status, age in years and sex. Samples were obtained from the ongoing ImmuneRACE study (first 160 participants) and from 1,254 subjects provided by 6 global collaborators. HLA class I and class II types, where available, came from metadata supplied by the sample provider rather than from assay-based typing. The dataset comprised deeply sampled blood TCRbeta repertoires from subjects exposed to, actively infected with, or recovered from COVID-19. The prospective study material was composed of cDNA or gDNA derived from T cells, B-cell-depleted T cells, or PBMCs. Overall results and qualifications from the work: The amount of clinical and demographic metadata varied by source and participant and was provided uncurated.

TCRbeta CDR3 regions were amplified from genomic DNA by means of the immunoSEQ Assay, a bias-controlled multiplex PCR. The paper's data handling went like this. Nucleated cell counts per sample were estimated from amplification of reference gene primers within the assay. To quantify the absolute abundance of each unique TCRbeta CDR3 rearrangement, sequence reads were collapsed and filtered. For each sample, productive Simpson clonality was calculated by taking the square root of Simpson's diversity index across productive rearrangements. The table comes from immuneACCESS by way of TCRdb, which keeps in-frame sequences with V and J called. Part of the clones is missing from these tables; in studies checked, under half for an unresolved V gene and the rest for unknown reasons. Clone size and V and J calls were adopted from that table, with D and trimming inferred from the DNA. The sample table shows about 410,000 clones, and about nine tenths are seen once. Together, the top ten hold 1.4% of the sample.

The germline V gene encodes CDR1 SGHNT and CDR2 YYREEE (reference sequence). The CDR3 sequence holds 12 residues, the cysteine and phenylalanine included. The sequence is cut down to CDR3 DNA, 36 bases in frame from base 1. From V the trimming removes 5 bases and from J it removes 6 bases, while the gene matches leave 4 bases of the junction unaccounted for. Each collaborating institution followed its own protocols to collect whole blood in K2EDTA tubes. Collaborator samples were shipped for TCRbeta analysis as frozen whole blood, isolated PBMCs, or DNA extracted from either sample type. About this clone itself: There is no known antigen for this receptor. Base qualities are not recorded, but no much larger clone differs from it by a single base.

This chain joins TRBV5-4 to TRBJ2-7; TRBD2 matches 8 bases in the middle. The TCR sequence derives from a woman aged 30 to 39 with active or convalescent COVID-19. The sample consisted of peripheral blood. The nucleotides are TGTGCCAGCAGTCGGGGGGGGGTCGAGCAGTACTTC. The resulting protein is CASSRGGVEQYF.